This TCR beta chain emerged from a study of Ad26.COV2.S vaccination and SARS-CoV-2 variants. At the level of the study: Into the muscle, Ad26.COV2.S was dosed once or twice, 56 days apart.

Treatment indicated: around 19 received Ad26.COV2.S at low or high dose, single or two shots; 5 received placebo; per-sample allocation not given. At day 63 after the first vaccine or placebo injection, samples were drawn. Boston supplied an adult donor aged 18-55 years. Regarding the study as a whole: Reported findings describe substantial breadth in spike-specific CD8+ and CD4+ T cell responses following vaccination. Total T cell responses, in the TCR breadth and depth analyses, may have been underestimated.

TCRdb keeps only in-frame clones here, not all; method: immunoSEQ multiplex PCR. Of hundreds of thousands of clones listed, around 87% are singletons. A word on this clone: Its antigen is currently unknown.

Germline V gene data show CDR1 as SGHKS and CDR2 as YYEKEE (reference sequence). J was trimmed by 1 base and V by 0 bases; bases with no gene match: 1. The CDR3 extends over 15 amino acids. The genes are TRBV5-5 and TRBJ2-7; TRBD1 aligns across 10 bases. The sequence derives from a person aged 18-65 years who received the Ad26.COV2.S COVID-19 vaccine or a placebo. Source: peripheral blood, taken in a trial of Ad26.COV2.S vaccine versus placebo. The CDR3 region has the DNA TGTGCCAGCAGCTTGGGACAGGGGGCATCCTACGAGCAGTACTTC. It codes for CASSLGQGASYEQYF.